The source of this T cell receptor beta chain is a study of cytomegalovirus exposure and HLA in healthy donors. Whole-study results and caveats: The HLA-A and HLA-B alleles of most subjects were reportedly predicted accurately from TCR beta sequences. Across HLA loci, a later analysis found differing TCR association rates, with DRB1 most and HLA-C fewest. A list of 150 or so TCR beta chains associated with cytomegalovirus was given.

The PCR ran on 60 Vbeta and 13 Jbeta primers. Using immunoSEQ multiplex PCR, the repertoire was profiled, and TCRdb retains in-frame clones only, with some absent. Here the sample spans fewer than 150,000 clones, about 74% being singletons. At sampling all donors were nominally healthy, likely with unrecorded immune exposures. Worth noting for this clone: What it binds is not known.

The sample comprised PBMCs. The sequence was obtained from a woman between 50 and 59 years old in good health and CMV-seropositive.

The CDR3 coding sequence is TGTGCCAGCAGCTCCCCAGACAGGATCGGCAATGAGCAGTTCTTC. Protein sequence: CASSSPDRIGNEQFF. The rearrangement joins TRBV6-6 to TRBJ2-1; tentative D call: TRBD1 (6 bases). Trimming pared 6 bases from V and 6 bases from J, leaving 18 bases between. The CDR3 covers 15 residues. The germline V gene encodes CDR1 MNHNY and CDR2 SVGAGI (reference sequence).